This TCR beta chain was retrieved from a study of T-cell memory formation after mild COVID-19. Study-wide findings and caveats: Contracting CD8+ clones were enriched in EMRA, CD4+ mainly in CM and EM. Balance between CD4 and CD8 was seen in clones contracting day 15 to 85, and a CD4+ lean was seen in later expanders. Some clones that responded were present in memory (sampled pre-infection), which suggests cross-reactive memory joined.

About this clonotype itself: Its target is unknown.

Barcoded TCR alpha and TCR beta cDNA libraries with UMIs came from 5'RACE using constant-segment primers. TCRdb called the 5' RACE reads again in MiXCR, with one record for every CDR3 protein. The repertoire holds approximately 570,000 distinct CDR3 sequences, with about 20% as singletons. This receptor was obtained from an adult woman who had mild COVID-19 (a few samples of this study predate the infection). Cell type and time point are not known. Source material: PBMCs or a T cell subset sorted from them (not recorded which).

CDR3 nucleotides: TGTGCCAGCAGCTCCGACCTCTACAATGAGCAGTTCTTC. This encodes CASSSDLYNEQFF. This chain connects TRBV7-3 to TRBJ2-1, with D uncertain. Germline CDR1 and CDR2: SGHTA and FQGTGA. Trimming left V 4 bases short and J 3 bases short, with 7 bases between. CDR3 length: 13 amino acids.